Detailed here is one TCR beta chain. What this receptor recognizes is not known. No much larger clone exists at a distance of one base, and base qualities are not known. The cohort comprised 710 or so healthy bone marrow donors. All cohort members were sampled while nominally healthy, although unrecorded immune exposures were likely present. The donor was CMV seronegative and belonged to the group of more than 300 seronegative cohort members. A peripheral blood sample was collected from each donor, and TCR beta sequencing was performed on peripheral blood mononuclear cells. The Qiagen DNeasy Blood Extraction Kit was used to extract genomic DNA from the blood cell samples. The receptor library was made with the immunoSEQ multiplex PCR assay. The multiplex PCR relied on a mix of 60 forward primers for TCR Vbeta segments and 13 reverse primers for TCR Jbeta segments. Amplification of the CDR3 region of rearranged TCR beta genes was performed with a multiplex PCR assay on genomic DNA. Amplified TCR beta libraries were sequenced as 87-base-pair reads on the Illumina HiSeq System. On the authors' methods: In a later analysis, 77 million or so unique TCR beta chains were counted across the 500 to 700 repertoires, and approximately 11 million of these chains were shared by at least two donors. A nearest-neighbor algorithm error-corrected the raw reads and collapsed the reads into unique sequences, merging closely related sequences to remove PCR and sequencing errors. V, D and J gene segments were assigned by aligning CDR3 sequences to IMGT reference sequences. For a sequence to be retained, a match of at least six nucleotides was required to both a V gene segment and a J gene segment. Rearrangements were classified as productive when the CDR3 lacked stop codons and remained in frame with V and J, and all other rearrangements were classified as non-productive. Following IMGT convention, CDR3 was defined as the stretch from the second conserved V-encoded cysteine to the conserved J-encoded phenylalanine. The earlier analysis of approximately 590 of the donors excluded any sequence lacking an unambiguous match to a single V gene segment. An earlier analysis of a few hundred of the donors classified V segments as functional when productive rearrangements were above 56.7% and as segregating when the standard deviation between donors was above 5%. A statistical classification framework was developed to diagnose cytomegalovirus status using the catalog of TCR beta chain sequences. In a later analysis, TCR nucleotide sequences were compared against IMGT/GENE-DB human TR gene sequences so that V and J genes could be assigned. Using the TCRdist pipeline, a later analysis assigned CDR3 sequences along with most-parsimonious VDJ recombination scenarios. A later analysis defined each TCR beta chain by its CDR3 amino acid sequence plus V-gene family, and excluded reads lacking a unique V-gene family. In a later analysis, approximately 590 highly shared, low-generation-probability nucleotide sequences were removed to address suspected cross-contamination and a sequencing artifact. In a later analysis, a clonal expansion index was calculated for each public chain from normalized within-repertoire ranks of inferred template counts. Generation probabilities in a later analysis came from a VDJ recombination model fitted to out-of-frame rearrangements, and those results were checked against IGoR. In a later analysis, hypergeometric tests were used to score TCR-TCR, TCR-HLA and TCR-CMV co-occurrence, with a repertoire-size bias correction applied to TCR pairs. A later analysis estimated false discovery rates by permuting HLA or CMV assignments 20 times. In a later analysis, co-occurring TCRs were grouped using DBSCAN, and TCRdist sequence similarity was added for clustering within HLA-allele-positive subsets. Co-occurrence clustering excluded repertoires with fewer than 30,000 or more than 120,000 public chains, plus five with anomalous nucleotide sharing. Held by TCRdb, this immuneACCESS table contains in-frame sequences only and omits some clones. Under half of the omission traces to an unresolved V gene where checked; the cause of the rest is unknown. The V and J calls and clone size are taken from that table; D and trimming were inferred from the DNA. The sample yields 160,000 or so clones; approximately 86% were counted once. The top ten constitute under 2% of the sample.

These data are taken from a study of cytomegalovirus exposure and HLA in healthy donors (TCRdb year 2017). With respect to the entire study: An earlier analysis of approximately 640 of the donors reported 250 to 300 Gb of sequence data and some 100 million unique TCR beta sequences from some 180 million T cells. Alongside the repertoire data, information on donor age, sex, ethnicity and CMV serostatus was compiled. The T cell repertoires of several hundred subjects were profiled by immunosequencing and related to cytomegalovirus serostatus. A separate validation cohort of over a hundred different subjects was used in addition to the roughly 670-subject first cohort. An early release that covered roughly 600 HLA-typed donors contained around 300 gigabases of sequencing data and tens of millions of unique TCR sequences. To predict cytomegalovirus infection status, the study combined high-throughput TCR immunosequencing, statistical association of individual TCRs with disease status, and machine learning. Rather than using new phenotypic data, the later analysis identified candidate immune exposures from TCR beta sequences and from how often those sequences occurred across donors. In a later genetic analysis, genome-wide SNP genotypes for about 55% of the 666 donors were used, and that subset was treated as a discovery cohort. An earlier analysis of some 500 of the donors applied high-throughput TCR beta sequencing to assess whether each TCR beta V gene segment acted as functional or pseudogenic. Because of strong linkage in the cohort, five DR-DQ haplotypes were treated as single units for association and clustering. A later analysis re-examined previously published TCR beta repertoires from more than 550 donors and added high-resolution HLA genotyping to investigate patterns of TCR occurrence. Of the approximately 400 genotyped donors, about 80% fell in the genetic ancestry cluster associated with self-reported Caucasian donors. The aim of the study was to test whether cataloging public T cell receptors could identify signatures of past pathogen exposure. Class I and class II HLA loci were covered by the typing at four-digit resolution. Among 398 genotyped donors of the cohort, an average of 235,054 unique TCR beta nucleotide sequences were sequenced per donor, roughly 18% of them non-productive. Typing coverage differed by locus: A, B, C, DRB1 and DQB1 were typed in roughly 629-630 donors, DQA1 in about 500, DPA1 in approximately 610, and DPB1 in approximately 450. All discovery cohort repertoires had been generated using a single sequencing platform.

Paper-wide results and their limitations: Linkage disequilibrium might explain the correlated functional status among segregating V segments, but an unknown experimental factor could not be excluded. The earlier analysis of about 600 of the donors excluded roughly 17 rarely observed V segments, including chromosome 9 orphons, because counts were too low. A later analysis associated about 18,000 TCR beta sequences with specific HLA alleles at a false discovery rate of 0.05. In a later analysis, most CMV-associated TCR beta chains were found to appear HLA-restricted, with HLA associations seemingly driven largely by CMV exposure. A further reported finding was that TCR beta sequences accurately predicted the HLA-A and HLA-B alleles for most subjects in the first cohort. Sequencing depth was assumed to be roughly uniform across donors in the presence/absence analyses, though that assumption may not hold. In this cohort, only TCR beta chains were sequenced, and detectable features were limited by the absence of alpha or paired-chain data. A later analysis found that HLA-associated TCR beta chains were more clonally expanded and had lower generation probabilities than equally common non-associated chains. The authors suggested that the approach could potentially be extended to other disease states and immunological phenotypes. An association between a missense DCLRE1C variant and V-gene and J-gene trimming of TCR beta chains was found in a later genetic analysis and replicated in an independent cohort. The sequencing pipeline was judged likely to have produced a cluster of highly shared sequence variants as a technical artifact. Because some donors lacked HLA typing at each locus, the association tests relied only on the typed subset. An earlier analysis of around 500 of the donors showed that most TCR beta V segments appeared in productive rearrangements either about 87% or about 30% of the time, which broadly matched IMGT annotations. The classifier was reported to diagnose cytomegalovirus status with high specificity and sensitivity in both the original and validation cohorts. The 87-base-pair reads could not distinguish some IMGT-functional V segments, including TRBV6-2 and TRBV6-3, so those segments were excluded. The only immune exposure information available for the cohort was CMV serostatus. Across donors, most TCR sequences were observed very rarely, whereas some public TCRs were present in many individuals. In a later analysis, the rate of TCR association differed among HLA loci, with DRB1 alleles having the most associated TCRs and HLA-C alleles having the fewest. According to a later genetic analysis, donors in an Asian-associated ancestry cluster had fewer N-insertions in productive TCRs than the approximately 630-donor mean. A later analysis reported that several top co-occurrence clusters appeared linked to parvovirus B19, influenza, CMV and Epstein-Barr virus. Three of the identified cytomegalovirus-associated TCR beta chains were confirmed in vitro to be specific for cytomegalovirus antigens. In the study, 150 to 200 TCR beta chains were listed as associated with cytomegalovirus. When HLA alleles, especially DR and DQ, strongly co-occurred, TCR associations were difficult to assign to individual alleles.

V is clipped by 4 bases and J by 5 bases, and the sequence between their germline boundaries is 10 bases long. The germline V gene supplies CDR1 SGHRS and CDR2 YFSETQ. Measured from the cysteine to the phenylalanine, the CDR3 is 13 residues long. The read is trimmed to its CDR3 DNA, 39 bases read in frame from base 1. This TCR came from a woman younger than 30 in good health and CMV-seronegative. The rearranged chain carries TRBV5-1 and TRBJ2-1, with a tentative D gene TRBD1 over 6 matching bases. Sequencing input: PBMCs. The CDR3 region reads CASSVDSNNEQFF. The DNA reads as follows: TGCGCCAGCAGCGTGGACAGCAACAATGAGCAGTTCTTC.